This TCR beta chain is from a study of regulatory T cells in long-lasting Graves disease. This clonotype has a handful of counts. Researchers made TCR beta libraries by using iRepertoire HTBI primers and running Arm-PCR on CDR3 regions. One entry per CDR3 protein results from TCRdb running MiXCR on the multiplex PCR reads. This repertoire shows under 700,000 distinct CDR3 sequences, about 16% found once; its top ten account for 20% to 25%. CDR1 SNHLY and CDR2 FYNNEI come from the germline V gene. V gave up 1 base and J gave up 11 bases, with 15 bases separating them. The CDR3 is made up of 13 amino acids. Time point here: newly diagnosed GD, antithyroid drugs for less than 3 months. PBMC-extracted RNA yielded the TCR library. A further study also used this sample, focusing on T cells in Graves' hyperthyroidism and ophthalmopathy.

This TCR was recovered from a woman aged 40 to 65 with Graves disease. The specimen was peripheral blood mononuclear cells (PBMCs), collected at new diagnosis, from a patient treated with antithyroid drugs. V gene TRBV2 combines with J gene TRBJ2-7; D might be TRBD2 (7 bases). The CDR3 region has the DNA TGTGCCAGCAGTGAAGTGCGGGGGCCCCTAGAGTACTTC. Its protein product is CASSEVRGPLEYF.